The rows below give T cell receptor beta chains drawn from one sample of a study of T cells in localized non-small cell lung cancer. Generated by immunoSEQ multiplex PCR, the TCRdb table keeps only in-frame clones and is missing some. The data contain tens of thousands of clones, around 84% of them singletons. The source was peripheral blood, collected before any cancer treatment. The receptors derive from a female donor of 60 years or more with stage I lung adenocarcinoma. Both conserved end residues are part of each CDR3. Each record gives: D gene, J gene, V gene, clone size, CDR3 DNA, CDR3 protein. The D gene is left open where the match is weak. Clone sizes are given selectively: once, few, many, or a class where the clone is expanded.

TRBD1 TRBJ2-1 TRBV7-6 - TGTGCCAGCAGCTCGAGAATCGGACAGGGCGAGCATGAGCAGTTCTTC CASSSRIGQGEHEQFF
- TRBJ1-2 TRBV19 - TGTGCCAGTACCCTGCGGATCCAGGGACGATATGGCTACACCTTC CASTLRIQGRYGYTF
TRBD2 TRBJ2-1 TRBV5-6 - TGTGCCAGCAGCTCGGGACTATCTTACAATGAGCAGTTCTTC CASSSGLSYNEQFF
TRBD2 TRBJ2-7 TRBV6-1 few TGTGCCAGCAGTGACAAACTAGCGGGAGGGCCTCGGCCCTACGAGCAGTACTTC CASSDKLAGGPRPYEQYF
- TRBJ2-2 TRBV4-1 - TGCGCCAGCAGCCATCCCACCGGGGAGCTGTTTTTT CASSHPTGELFF
TRBD2 TRBJ2-5 TRBV6-1 - TGTGCCAGCACGAGGAGCGGGGGGACGGAGACCCAGTACTTC CASTRSGGTETQYF
TRBD1 TRBJ1-2 TRBV7-2 - TGTGCCAGCAGCTCGGGACAGGGGTATTGGGGCTACACCTTC CASSSGQGYWGYTF
- TRBJ2-7 TRBV7-3 - TGTGCCAGCAGCTTAGAGAACAGGGAGGGCGAGCAGTACTTC CASSLENREGEQYF
- TRBJ1-2 TRBV6-1 few TGTGCCAGCAGTGGTGTGTCCACCGCTCGCTACACCTTC CASSGVSTARYTF
- TRBJ2-5 TRBV28 - TGTGCCAGCGGATATAGCTGGTCAGGGAAGGAGACCCAGTACTTC CASGYSWSGKETQYF
- TRBJ1-2 TRBV7-2 few TGTGCCAGCGGGTCGGGCGGAACTGGCGGCTACACCTTC CASGSGGTGGYTF
- TRBJ1-1 TRBV5-1 - TGCGCCAGCAGCTTGGTTGTGAACACTGAAGCTTTCTTT CASSLVVNTEAFF
TRBD1 TRBJ1-1 TRBV7-8 - TGTGCCAGCAGCACACGGACAGGGGCGTCGGCGGCTTTCTTT CASSTRTGASAAFF
- TRBJ1-3 TRBV9 once TGTGCCAGCAGCGCGACGGGGGTGTTCGCTGGAAACACCATATATTTT CASSATGVFAGNTIYF
- TRBJ2-7 TRBV14 - TGTGCCAGCAGCTCGACACAGGGAGTTAGCTACGAGCAGTACTTC CASSSTQGVSYEQYF
- TRBJ2-7 TRBV7-2 - TGTGCCAGCAGCCCGGGTCCCGGCCTGTTCGAGCAGTACTTC CASSPGPGLFEQYF
- TRBJ1-3 TRBV5-1 - TGCGCCAGCAGGGGGGCGGGACGCTCTGGAAACACCATATATTTT CASRGAGRSGNTIYF
TRBD1 TRBJ2-2 TRBV10-3 - TGTGCCATCAGGGAACAGGGGGCGCTCGGCACCGGGGAGCTGTTTTTT CAIREQGALGTGELFF
TRBD1 TRBJ1-2 TRBV7-2 - TGTGCCAGCAGCCGACCAGACAGGGGGGCTAACTATGGCTACACCTTC CASSRPDRGANYGYTF
TRBD1 TRBJ2-3 TRBV5-1 - TGCGCCTCGGGACAGGTCCTAGCCACAGATACGCAGTATTTT CASGQVLATDTQYF
TRBD1 TRBJ2-3 TRBV4-3 - TGCGCCAGCAGCCTTGGATACCTCGGACAGGGTGGATCGGATACGCAGTATTTT CASSLGYLGQGGSDTQYF
- TRBJ1-4 TRBV9 - TGTGCCAGCAGCGTAGCAACAAGCAAAAATGAAAAACTGTTTTTT CASSVATSKNEKLFF
- TRBJ2-7 TRBV30 - TGTGCCTGGAACGGACACTCCTACGAGCAGTACTTC CAWNGHSYEQYF